This TCR beta chain was sequenced in a study of T cells in Graves' hyperthyroidism and ophthalmopathy. Study as a whole: Pretreatment peripheral blood was obtained at initial diagnosis.

Hyperthyroidism of Graves' type that showed no ophthalmopathy progression within 18 months was stable. Isolation of PBMCs was performed on 9.5 to 10 ml fresh peripheral blood. The germline V gene has CDR1 SGHAT and CDR2 FQNNGV. Losses at the gene ends were 5 bases for V and 7 bases for J; bases not matched to a gene: 16. This CDR3 spans 17 amino acids. TCR beta CDR3 region amplification was performed from RNA transcripts. Researchers ran a first-round RT-PCR on the TCR CDR3 using the HTBI primer set. TCRdb used MiXCR to reprocess the multiplex PCR reads, holding one entry per CDR3 protein. The sample includes 250,000 to 350,000 distinct CDR3 sequences, 16% of them seen just once. This clonotype was seen many times. Its antigen is unidentified. Study observations and caveats: The model forecast ophthalmopathy, anticipating it by a median about 7 months before onset.

This receptor was identified in a young man with Graves' hyperthyroidism. This sequence joins TRBV11-2 and TRBJ2-1; 8 bases match TRBD2. Input material: blood. CDR3 amino acids: CASSGLTGLDMPNEQFF. CDR3 DNA sequence: TGTGCCAGCAGCGGGCTTACGGGACTAGATATGCCTAATGAGCAGTTCTTC.